The 14 T cell receptor beta chains in this list originate from one sample, sequenced in a study of identical twins. TCRdb independently ran MiXCR on the 5' RACE reads; one entry per CDR3 protein. The table lists approximately 500,000 distinct CDR3 sequences, 20% to 30% of them singletons, with about 3% in the top ten. This sample was shared with a second study, whose subject was T cells expressing NK-cell markers.

Sequenced input: CD4+ T cells sorted from blood. Every receptor here comes from a woman aged 18-30 years in good health.

This chain uses TRBV5-1 with TRBJ2-7; D possibly uses TRBD1 or TRBD2 (5 bases each). This CDR3 has 13 amino acids. The V end lost 4 bases, the J end lost 6 bases, and 14 bases lay between the germline ends. CDR1 and CDR2 (germline): SGHRS, YFSETQ. Here the CDR3 reads CASSVRDGAEQYF. The CDR3 DNA reads TGCGCCAGCAGCGTCCGGGACGGAGCCGAGCAGTACTTC.

In its sample, this clonotype was seen a few times. V and J are TRBV7-9 and TRBJ2-1; D may be TRBD2 (5 bases). Germline V lookup: CDR1 SEHNR, CDR2 FQNEAQ (reference sequence). CDR3 length equals 13 residues. Trimming took 3 bases from V and 9 from J, leaving 12 bases between them. CDR3 coding DNA: TGTGCCAGCAGCTTCGGAGAGGGTGGTGAGCAGTTCTTC. Protein sequence: CASSFGEGGEQFF.

This clonotype was found a few times. This rearrangement joins TRBV12-3 or TRBV12-4 to TRBJ2-1; D is uncertain. This CDR3 has 15 amino acids. The V and J ends lost 3 bases and 4 bases respectively, with 13 bases between them. The CDR3 spells CASSFPLKGYNEQFF. DNA of the CDR3: TGTGCCAGCAGTTTCCCTTTGAAGGGATACAATGAGCAGTTCTTC.

This rearrangement joins TRBV24-1 to TRBJ2-1; the match to TRBD1 covers 7 bases. V shed 3 bases and J 0 bases; nucleotides not matched to a gene: 13. Looked up from germline, CDR1 is KGHDR and CDR2 is SFDVKD. The CDR3 consists of 19 residues. CDR3 protein: CATSDTDPTTGSSYNEQFF. The CDR3 coding sequence is TGTGCCACCAGTGATACCGACCCAACGACAGGGAGCTCCTACAATGAGCAGTTCTTC.

This clonotype has a handful of counts. This chain links TRBV9 with TRBJ2-2; 9 positions match TRBD1. Trimming removed 2 bases from V and 8 bases from J; junction bases left unmatched: 13. The CDR3 consists of 17 residues. From germline, CDR1 is SGDLS and CDR2 YYNGEE. The CDR3 bases are TGTGCCAGCAGCGTCTTTAACCGGGACAGGGAGAAAGGGGAGCTGTTTTTT. The encoded protein is CASSVFNRDREKGELFF.

The chain has TRBV2 and TRBJ1-6; 8 bases line up with TRBD1. This CDR3 comprises 18 residues. Germline V gives CDR1 SNHLY, CDR2 FYNNEI. The trim removed 8 bases at V and 9 bases at J, leaving 21 bases unmatched. In DNA form, the CDR3 reads TGTGCCAGCTCATCCCGGGAGGCAGGGGGCTATAGAGGTTCACCCCTCCACTTT. Its translation is CASSSREAGGYRGSPLHF.

This chain links TRBV11-2 with TRBJ2-2; tentative D call: TRBD1 (5 bases). V lost 4 bases and J lost 5, with 8 bases in between. Germline loops: CDR1 SGHAT, CDR2 FQNNGV. The CDR3 extends over 13 amino acids. The CDR3 spells CASSSRETGELFF. The DNA of the CDR3 is TGTGCCAGCAGCTCCAGGGAAACCGGGGAGCTGTTTTTT.

This chain joins TRBV7-9 and TRBJ1-3; TRBD1 agrees at 7 bases. This CDR3 comprises 14 residues. The J segment lost 2 bases and the V segment lost 6 bases, leaving 4 bases of the junction unmatched. Germline V gene sequence: CDR1 SEHNR, CDR2 FQNEAQ (reference sequence). CDR3 sequence reads: CASSLTGPGNTIYF. The CDR3, as DNA: TGTGCCAGCAGTTTGACAGGGCCTGGAAACACCATATATTTT.

The rearrangement links TRBV20-1 to TRBJ2-1, with D unclear. Germline V gene data show CDR1 as DFQATT and CDR2 as SNEGSKA (reference sequence). The CDR3 runs 12 residues. V shed 6 bases and J shed 8 bases, with 14 bases lying between them. For the CDR3, the DNA is TGCAGTGCCGGGTGGCGGTACGATGAGCAGTTCTTC. Protein: CSAGWRYDEQFF.

The chain links TRBV5-1 to TRBJ2-1; 14 bases line up with TRBD2. This CDR3 is built from 19 residues. V trimming: 4 bases; J trimming: 0 bases; junction bases outside the gene matches: 9. In germline, CDR1 is SGHRS, CDR2 YFSETQ. This CDR3 reads CASSPTSGRASRSYNEQFF. The CDR3 bases are TGCGCCAGCAGCCCGACTAGCGGGAGGGCCAGCCGCTCCTACAATGAGCAGTTCTTC.

The chain combines TRBV19 with TRBJ2-4; D not resolved. Germline loops: CDR1 LNHDA, CDR2 SQIVND (reference sequence). This CDR3 is built from 15 residues. With 7 bases removed from V and 0 bases from J, the gap between germline ends came to 13 bases. The CDR3, as DNA: TGTGCCAGTATTCGCCGACCAATAGCCAAAAACATTCAGTACTTC. It is translated as CASIRRPIAKNIQYF.

This clonotype was seen a few times. The gene calls are TRBV4-1 and TRBJ2-7; tentatively, D is TRBD1 (5 bases). V was pared by 1 base and J by 3 bases, with 13 bases between. The CDR3 runs 15 residues. Germline CDR1 reads MGHRA; CDR2 reads YSYEKL. CDR3 loop: CASSQAFLGVYEQYF. DNA of the CDR3: TGCGCCAGCAGCCAAGCCTTCTTAGGGGTCTACGAGCAGTACTTC.

This clonotype was seen only a few times. The genes are TRBV5-1 and TRBJ2-3; no firm D call. There are 14 residues in the CDR3. V lost 0 bases and J lost 4, with 9 bases in between. The germline V gene encodes CDR1 SGHRS and CDR2 YFSETQ. The CDR3 sequence: CASSLGFQSDTQYF. The CDR3, as DNA: TGCGCCAGCAGCTTGGGTTTCCAGTCAGATACGCAGTATTTT.

This clonotype was picked up many times. The J gene is TRBJ2-1, the V gene TRBV12-3 or TRBV12-4; possibly TRBD2 for D (7 bases). The length of the CDR3 is 15 residues. V shed 0 bases and J shed 6 bases, with 12 bases lying between them. CDR3 amino acids: CASSLAGGLSNEQFF. DNA of the CDR3: TGTGCCAGCAGTTTAGCGGGGGGGCTTAGCAATGAGCAGTTCTTC.